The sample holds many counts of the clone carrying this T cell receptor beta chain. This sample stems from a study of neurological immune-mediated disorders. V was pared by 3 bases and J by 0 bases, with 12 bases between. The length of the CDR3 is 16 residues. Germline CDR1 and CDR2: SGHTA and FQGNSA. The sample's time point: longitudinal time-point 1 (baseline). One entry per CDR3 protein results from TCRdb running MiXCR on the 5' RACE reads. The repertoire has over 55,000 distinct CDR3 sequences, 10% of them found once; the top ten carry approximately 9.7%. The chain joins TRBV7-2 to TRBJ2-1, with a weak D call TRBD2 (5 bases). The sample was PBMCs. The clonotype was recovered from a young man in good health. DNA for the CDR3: TGTGCCAGCAGCTTGGCAAGCGGAAGCTCCTACAATGAGCAGTTCTTC. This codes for CASSLASGSSYNEQFF.